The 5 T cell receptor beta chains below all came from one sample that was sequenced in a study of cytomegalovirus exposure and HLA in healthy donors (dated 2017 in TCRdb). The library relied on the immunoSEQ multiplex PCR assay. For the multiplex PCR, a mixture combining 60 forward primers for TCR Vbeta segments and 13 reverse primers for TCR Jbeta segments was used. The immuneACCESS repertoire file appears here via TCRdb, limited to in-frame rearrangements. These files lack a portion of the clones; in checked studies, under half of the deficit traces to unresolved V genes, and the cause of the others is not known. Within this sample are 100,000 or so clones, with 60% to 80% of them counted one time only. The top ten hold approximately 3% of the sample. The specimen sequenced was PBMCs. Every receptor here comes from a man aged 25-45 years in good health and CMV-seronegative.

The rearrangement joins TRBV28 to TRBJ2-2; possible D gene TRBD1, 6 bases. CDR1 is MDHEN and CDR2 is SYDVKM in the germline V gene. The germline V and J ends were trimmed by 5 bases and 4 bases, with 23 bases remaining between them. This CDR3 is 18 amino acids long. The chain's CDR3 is CASSQEQGANVITGELFF. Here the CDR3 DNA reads TGTGCCAGCAGTCAAGAACAGGGAGCGAATGTTATCACCGGGGAGCTGTTTTTT.

The CDR3 DNA follows: TGCAGCGTTGAAGCCCAAGGGACAGTCTTCAATGAGCAGTTCTTC. This translates into CSVEAQGTVFNEQFF. The V gene is TRBV29-1, the J gene TRBJ2-1; 7 nucleotides agree with TRBD1. The CDR3 is 15 residues long. Trimming cost V 1 base and J 6 bases; bases outside gene matches: 9. The germline gives CDR1 SQVTM, CDR2 ANQGSEA.

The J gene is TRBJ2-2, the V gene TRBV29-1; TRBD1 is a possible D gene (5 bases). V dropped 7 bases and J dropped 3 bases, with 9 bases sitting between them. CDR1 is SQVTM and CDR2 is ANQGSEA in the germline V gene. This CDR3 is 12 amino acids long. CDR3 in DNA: TGCAGCGGGACACGGGACACCGGGGAGCTGTTTTTT. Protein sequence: CSGTRDTGELFF.

CDR3 nucleotides: TGTGCCAGCAGCTTGCAGGATAACTATGGCTACACCTTC. This translates into CASSLQDNYGYTF. The chain is built from TRBV5-5 and TRBJ1-2; no definite D call. Trimming left V 1 base short and J 1 base short, with 5 bases between. CDR3 length equals 13 residues. Germline CDR1 reads SGHKS; CDR2 reads YYEKEE (reference sequence).

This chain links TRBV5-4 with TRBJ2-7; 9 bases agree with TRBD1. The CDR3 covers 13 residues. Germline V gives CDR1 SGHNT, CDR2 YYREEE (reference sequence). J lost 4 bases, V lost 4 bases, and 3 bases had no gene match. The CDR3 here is CASSRDRAYEQYF. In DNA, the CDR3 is TGTGCCAGCAGCCGGGACAGGGCTTACGAGCAGTACTTC.